This T cell receptor beta chain was obtained from a study of T cells in Graves' hyperthyroidism and ophthalmopathy (dated by TCRdb to the late 2010s). A note on the overall study: Peripheral blood was sampled at the time of initial diagnosis, prior to any treatment. In addition, the study compared T-cell repertoires in thyroid tissue and in blood from five to seven Graves' hyperthyroidism patients. The approximately 98 discovery patients were randomly divided into training and test sets at a 7:3 ratio. After blood sampling, hyperthyroidism patients were treated with methimazole at a starting dose of 30 mg daily, and ophthalmopathy patients were treated with high-dose intravenous methylprednisolone. According to the paper, TCR Vbeta CDR3 sequencing was carried out on around 140 peripheral blood samples, which came from 40 to 45 ophthalmopathy, some 73 hyperthyroidism and roughly 17 progressor patients. To identify TCR V-J signatures that set the groups apart, the researchers used a discovery cohort of 100 patients, made up of roughly 40 with Graves' ophthalmopathy and some 58 with stable Graves' hyperthyroidism. Prospective prediction of ophthalmopathy was tested in an independent validation cohort consisting of fewer than 20 hyperthyroidism patients and some 16 patients who later progressed to ophthalmopathy.

Amplification of TCR beta CDR3 regions was carried out from RNA transcripts. For the first round of RT-PCR on the TCR CDR3, the HTBI primer set was used together with the Qiagen OneStep RT-PCR kit. Libraries were constructed in a second round of multiplex PCR, after which size selection and purification were performed. Sequencing of the libraries was done on an Illumina HiSeq2000 using paired-end 100 bp reads. The authors' pipeline ran thus. SOAPnuke was used to process the raw data, throwing out any read that contained adapters or uncalled bases, had a mean Phred below 15, or lacked an exact constant-primer or identifier match. COPE v1.2.5 was used to merge the high-quality paired reads, and each unique nucleotide sequence was defined as a clonotype. MiTCR v1.1 was used to align clonotypes to the IMGT TRBV, TRBD and TRBJ reference segments. The analysis included only V-J combinations with a frequency above 0.0001, which together covered around 99% of the repertoires. A TCS score was defined as the ratio of F50 (clonal expansion) to E x V (chaos), with BLOSUM62-based TCRdist applied between CDR3 peptides within each V-J. Welch's t-statistics and random forest reduced fewer than 600 V-J features to roughly 13, which were used in a naive Bayes classifier (R e1071). The similarity between thyroid and blood repertoires was quantified using the Morisita-Horn index. TCRdb reran the public reads through fastp at Q25 and MiXCR, keeping productive beta chains. Identical CDR3 proteins give one entry, which carries the most common genes and DNA. V and J calls and clone size were set by TCRdb, not the authors. Counted in this sample were hundreds of thousands of distinct CDR3 sequences; approximately 15% of them appeared once. The ten largest clones add up to approximately 4.3% of the sample.

The CDR3 covers 15 residues, taking in both the cysteine and the phenylalanine. Left in the record is the CDR3 DNA by itself, 45 bases read in frame from the first base. V sheds 6 bases and J sheds 2 bases, leaving 16 bases between their ends. What the study reported, not specific to this receptor: In validation, the model predicted progression to ophthalmopathy a median of approximately 6.3 months before onset, with around 70% sensitivity and 72.22% specificity. No statistical method was used to set the sample size in advance, and investigators knew the group allocation. In cross-validation, a model built on a 13 V-J signature told ophthalmopathy apart from stable hyperthyroidism with 85% to 90% sensitivity and roughly 81% specificity, and in testing the same model reached 80%/75%. Most expanded thyroid clonotypes (frequency above 0.001) were also detected in blood, suggesting blood repertoires may reflect thyroid immune responses.

This clonotype has just one count. The target of this receptor is not known. The sample holds no much larger clone one base away, and base qualities are not on file. A single read counts as weak evidence. In the ophthalmopathy patients, disease was moderately to severely active, with a Clinical Activity Score of 3 or more, a NOSPECS grade of 4 or more, and a duration of less than 3 months. Any patient with an uncontrolled infection, another autoimmune disease, pregnancy or lactation was excluded. Diagnoses were established on the basis of clinical symptoms, serum thyroxine and TRAb, thyroid ultrasound, and orbital computed tomography. Ficoll-Paque density gradient centrifugation was used to isolate PBMCs from about 10 ml of fresh peripheral blood. Trizol reagent was used to extract total RNA, and RNA quality was then checked on an Agilent 2100 Bioanalyzer.

The V and J genes are TRBV12-3 or TRBV12-4 and TRBJ2-5; a tentative D match to TRBD2 spans 7 bases. Sequencing was done on a sample of blood. The receptor was derived from a woman between 35 and 50 years old with Graves' ophthalmopathy. The nucleotide sequence reads TGTGCCAGCAGCGGACAGCGGGGAAGGCAAGAGACCCAGTACTTC. Its protein reads: CASSGQRGRQETQYF.